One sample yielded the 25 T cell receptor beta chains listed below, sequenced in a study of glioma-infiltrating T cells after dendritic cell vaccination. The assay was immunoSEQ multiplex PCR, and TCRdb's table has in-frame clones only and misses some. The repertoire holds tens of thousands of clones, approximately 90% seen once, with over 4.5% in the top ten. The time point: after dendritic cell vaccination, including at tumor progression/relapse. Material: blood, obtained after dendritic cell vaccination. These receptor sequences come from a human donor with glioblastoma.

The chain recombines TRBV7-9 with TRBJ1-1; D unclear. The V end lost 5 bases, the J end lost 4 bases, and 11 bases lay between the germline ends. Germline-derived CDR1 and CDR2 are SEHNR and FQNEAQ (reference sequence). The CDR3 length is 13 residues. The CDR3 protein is CASSPSLVTEAFF. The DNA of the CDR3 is TGTGCCAGCAGCCCCTCCCTAGTCACTGAAGCTTTCTTT. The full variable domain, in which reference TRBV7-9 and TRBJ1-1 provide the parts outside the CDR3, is DTGVSQNPRHKITKRGQNVTFRCDPISEHNRLYWYRQTLGQGPEFLTYFQNEAQLEKSRLLSDRFSAERPKGSFSTLEIQRTEQGDSAMYLCASSPSLVTEAFFGQGTRLTVV.

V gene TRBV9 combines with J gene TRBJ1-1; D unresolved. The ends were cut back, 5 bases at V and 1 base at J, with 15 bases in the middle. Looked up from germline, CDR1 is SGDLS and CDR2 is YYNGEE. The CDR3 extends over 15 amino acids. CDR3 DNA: TGTGCCAGCAGGAGGGATTCATGGGGGAACACTGAAGCTTTCTTT. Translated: CASRRDSWGNTEAFF.

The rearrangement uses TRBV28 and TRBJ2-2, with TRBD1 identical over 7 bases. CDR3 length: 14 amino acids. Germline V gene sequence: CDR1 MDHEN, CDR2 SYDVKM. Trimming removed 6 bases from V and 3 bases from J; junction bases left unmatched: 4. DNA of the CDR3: TGTGCCAGCAGACCAGGGGGAGACACCGGGGAGCTGTTTTTT. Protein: CASRPGGDTGELFF.

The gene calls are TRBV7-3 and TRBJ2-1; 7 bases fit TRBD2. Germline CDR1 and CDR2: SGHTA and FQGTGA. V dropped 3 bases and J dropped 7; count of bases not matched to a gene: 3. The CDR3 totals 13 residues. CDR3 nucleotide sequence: TGTGCCAGCAGCTTTGCGGGAGATAATGAGCAGTTCTTC. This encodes CASSFAGDNEQFF.

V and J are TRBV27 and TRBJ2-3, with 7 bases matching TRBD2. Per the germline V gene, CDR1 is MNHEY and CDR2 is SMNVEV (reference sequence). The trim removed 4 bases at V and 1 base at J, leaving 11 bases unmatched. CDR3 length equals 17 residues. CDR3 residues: CASSSLGLDPRTDTQYF. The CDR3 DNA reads TGTGCCAGCAGTTCCCTCGGACTAGATCCGCGCACAGATACGCAGTATTTT.

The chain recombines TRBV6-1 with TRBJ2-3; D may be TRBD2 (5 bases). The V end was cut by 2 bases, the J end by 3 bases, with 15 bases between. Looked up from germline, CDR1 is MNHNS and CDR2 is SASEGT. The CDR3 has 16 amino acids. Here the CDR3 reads CASSESVSGKTDTQYF. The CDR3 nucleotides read TGTGCCAGCAGTGAATCCGTTTCGGGAAAAACAGATACGCAGTATTTT.

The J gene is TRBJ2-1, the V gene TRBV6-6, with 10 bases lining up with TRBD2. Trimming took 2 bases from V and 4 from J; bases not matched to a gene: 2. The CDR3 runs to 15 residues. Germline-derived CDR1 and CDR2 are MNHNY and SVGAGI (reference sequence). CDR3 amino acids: CASSYASGSYNEQFF. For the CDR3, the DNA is TGTGCCAGCAGTTACGCTAGCGGGAGTTACAATGAGCAGTTCTTC.

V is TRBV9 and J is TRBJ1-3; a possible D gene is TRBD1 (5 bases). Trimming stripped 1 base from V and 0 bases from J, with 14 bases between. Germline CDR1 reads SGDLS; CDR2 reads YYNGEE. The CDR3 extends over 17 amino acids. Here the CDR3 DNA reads TGTGCCAGCAGCGTAAAGGAGGGGCCGAACTCTGGAAACACCATATATTTT. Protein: CASSVKEGPNSGNTIYF.

For the CDR3, the DNA is TGTGCCAGCAGCTTACGGGACAGCCCTTACAATGAGCAGTTCTTC. Translation gives CASSLRDSPYNEQFF. The V and J genes are TRBV7-2 and TRBJ2-1, with 7 bases identical to TRBD1. Germline assignment: CDR1 SGHTA and CDR2 FQGNSA. V gave up 2 bases and J gave up 4 bases; unmatched junction bases: 5. The CDR3 covers 15 residues.

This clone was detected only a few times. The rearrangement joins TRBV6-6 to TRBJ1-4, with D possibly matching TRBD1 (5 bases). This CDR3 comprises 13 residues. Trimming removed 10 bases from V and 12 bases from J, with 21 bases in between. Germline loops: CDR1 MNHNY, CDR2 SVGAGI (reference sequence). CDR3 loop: CATSGGRGRELFF. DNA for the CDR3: TGTGCCACCTCCGGAGGGCGGGGCCGGGAACTGTTTTTT.

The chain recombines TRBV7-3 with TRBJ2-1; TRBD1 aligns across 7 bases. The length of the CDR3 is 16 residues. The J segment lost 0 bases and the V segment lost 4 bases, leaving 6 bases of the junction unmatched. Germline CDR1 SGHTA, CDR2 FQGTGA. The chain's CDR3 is CASSSRTGSSYNEQFF. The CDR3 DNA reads TGTGCCAGCAGCTCTCGGACAGGTAGCTCCTACAATGAGCAGTTCTTC.

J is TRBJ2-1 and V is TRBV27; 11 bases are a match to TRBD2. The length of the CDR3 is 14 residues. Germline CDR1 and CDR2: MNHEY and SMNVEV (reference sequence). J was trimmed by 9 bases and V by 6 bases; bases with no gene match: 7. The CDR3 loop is CASRVAGGIVEQFF. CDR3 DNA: TGTGCCAGCAGAGTAGCGGGAGGGATTGTTGAGCAGTTCTTC.

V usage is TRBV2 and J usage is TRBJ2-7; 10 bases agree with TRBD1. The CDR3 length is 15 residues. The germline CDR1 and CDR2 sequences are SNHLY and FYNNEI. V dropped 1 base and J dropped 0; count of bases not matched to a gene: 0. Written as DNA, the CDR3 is TGTGCCAGCAGTGAAGGGACAGGGGGCTCCTACGAGCAGTACTTC. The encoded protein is CASSEGTGGSYEQYF.

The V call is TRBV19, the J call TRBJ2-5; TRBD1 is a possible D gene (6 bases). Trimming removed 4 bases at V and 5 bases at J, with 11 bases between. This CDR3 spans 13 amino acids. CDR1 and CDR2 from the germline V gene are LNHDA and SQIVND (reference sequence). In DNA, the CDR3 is TGTGCCAGTAGTACGGGACATCTCGAGACCCAGTACTTC. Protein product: CASSTGHLETQYF. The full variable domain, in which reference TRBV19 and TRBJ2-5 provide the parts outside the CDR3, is DGGITQSPKYLFRKEGQNVTLSCEQNLNHDAMYWYRQDPGQGLRLIYYSQIVNDFQKGDIAEGYSVSREKKESFPLTVTSAQKNPTAFYLCASSTGHLETQYFGPGTRLLVL.

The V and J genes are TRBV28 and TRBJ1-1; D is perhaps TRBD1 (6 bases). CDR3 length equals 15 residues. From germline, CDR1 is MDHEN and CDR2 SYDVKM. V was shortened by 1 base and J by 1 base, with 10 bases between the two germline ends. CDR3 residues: CASSLYQGRNTEAFF. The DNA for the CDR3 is TGTGCCAGCAGTTTATACCAGGGGCGGAACACTGAAGCTTTCTTT.

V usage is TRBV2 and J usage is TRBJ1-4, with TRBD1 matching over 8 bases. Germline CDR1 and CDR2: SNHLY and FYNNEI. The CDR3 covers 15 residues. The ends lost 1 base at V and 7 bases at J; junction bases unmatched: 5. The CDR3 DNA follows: TGTGCCAGCAGTGAAGGACAGGGGAGGAGTGAAAAACTGTTTTTT. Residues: CASSEGQGRSEKLFF.

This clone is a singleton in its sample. The CDR3 coding sequence is TGCAGCGTTGGAAACAGGGGGCTAAACTATGGCTACACCTTC. Translated, it gives CSVGNRGLNYGYTF. This rearrangement joins TRBV29-1 to TRBJ1-2, with TRBD1 identical over 9 bases. From germline, CDR1 is SQVTM and CDR2 ANQGSEA. This CDR3 has 14 residues. Unmatched junction bases numbered 5, after V lost 4 bases and J lost 2 bases.

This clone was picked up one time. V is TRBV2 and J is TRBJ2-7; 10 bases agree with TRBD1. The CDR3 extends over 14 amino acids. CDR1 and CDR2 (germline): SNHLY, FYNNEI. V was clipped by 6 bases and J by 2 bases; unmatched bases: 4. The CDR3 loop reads CASRWDRGTYEQYF. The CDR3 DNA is TGTGCCAGCAGGTGGGACAGGGGCACCTACGAGCAGTACTTC.

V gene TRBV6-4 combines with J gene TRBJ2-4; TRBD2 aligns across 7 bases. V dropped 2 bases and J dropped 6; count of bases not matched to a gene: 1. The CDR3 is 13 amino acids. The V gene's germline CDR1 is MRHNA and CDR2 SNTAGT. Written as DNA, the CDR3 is TGTGCCAGCAGTGACGGGGGGGGAAACATTCAGTACTTC. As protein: CASSDGGGNIQYF.

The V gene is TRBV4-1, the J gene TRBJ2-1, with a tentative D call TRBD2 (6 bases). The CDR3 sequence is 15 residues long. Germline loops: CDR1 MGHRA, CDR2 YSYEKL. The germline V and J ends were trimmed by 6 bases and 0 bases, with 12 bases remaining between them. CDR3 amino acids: CASRSETSSYNEQFF. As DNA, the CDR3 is TGCGCCAGCAGGTCGGAGACTAGCTCCTACAATGAGCAGTTCTTC.

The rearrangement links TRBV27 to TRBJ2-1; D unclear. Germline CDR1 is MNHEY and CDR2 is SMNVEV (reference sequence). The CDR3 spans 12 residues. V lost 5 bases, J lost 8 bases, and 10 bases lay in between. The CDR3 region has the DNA TGTGCCAGCAGTCCTTTCGGGTATGAGCAGTTCTTC. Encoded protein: CASSPFGYEQFF.

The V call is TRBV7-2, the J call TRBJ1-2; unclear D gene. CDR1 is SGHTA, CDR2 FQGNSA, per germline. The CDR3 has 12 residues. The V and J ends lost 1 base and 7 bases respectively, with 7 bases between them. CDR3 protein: CASSLDGFGYTF. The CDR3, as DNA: TGTGCCAGCAGCTTAGACGGGTTTGGCTACACCTTC.

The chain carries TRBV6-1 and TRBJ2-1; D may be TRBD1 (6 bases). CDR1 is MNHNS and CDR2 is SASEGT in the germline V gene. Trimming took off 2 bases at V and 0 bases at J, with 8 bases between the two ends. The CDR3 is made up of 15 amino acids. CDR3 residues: CASSESGASYNEQFF. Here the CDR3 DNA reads TGTGCCAGCAGTGAATCAGGGGCCTCCTACAATGAGCAGTTCTTC.

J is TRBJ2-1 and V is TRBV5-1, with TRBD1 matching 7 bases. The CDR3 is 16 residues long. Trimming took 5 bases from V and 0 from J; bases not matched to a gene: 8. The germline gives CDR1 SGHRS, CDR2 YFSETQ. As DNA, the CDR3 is TGCGCCAGCAGTGCTCCGGACAGGCACTCCTACAATGAGCAGTTCTTC. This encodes CASSAPDRHSYNEQFF.

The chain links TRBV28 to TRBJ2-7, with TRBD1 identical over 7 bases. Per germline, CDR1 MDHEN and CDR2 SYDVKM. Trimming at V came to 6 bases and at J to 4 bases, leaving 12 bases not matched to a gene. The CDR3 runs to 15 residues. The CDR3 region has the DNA TGTGCCAGCAGCCGACCTCGTTTGGGACAGTACGAGCAGTACTTC. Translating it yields CASSRPRLGQYEQYF.